One TCR beta chain is described in this entry. The data derive from a study of control samples from healthy donors and cancer patients. Data came from immunoSEQ multiplex PCR; TCRdb stores just in-frame clones and leaves some out. The table lists 120,000 or so clones, approximately 87% of them singletons. With 1 base clipped from V and 7 bases from J, the junction kept 6 bases outside the gene matches. The CDR3 has 15 residues. Germline loops: CDR1 KGHSH, CDR2 LQKENI. The receptor was isolated from a man aged 30 to 45 in good health. The gene calls are TRBV18 and TRBJ2-1; 8 nucleotides align to TRBD1. Sequencing was performed on blood. The CDR3 reads CASSPRAGGENEQFF. CDR3 sequence (DNA): TGTGCCAGCTCACCACGGGCAGGGGGCGAAAATGAGCAGTTCTTC.